The following is a T cell receptor (beta chain) sequence with its context. Its antigen remains unknown. The data are from a study of T cell responses to AZD1222 COVID-19 vaccine. J gave up 2 bases and V 4 bases, and 6 bases lay outside the gene matches. This CDR3 comprises 17 residues. The germline V gene has CDR1 SQVTM and CDR2 ANQGSEA. TCRdb's table, derived via immunoSEQ multiplex PCR, lists solely in-frame clones and lacks some. The sample has approximately 120,000 clones, about 90% seen once. Study outcomes and limitations: The donor cohort was predominantly white British with a female majority, and clonal diversity may have been underestimated. CD4 TCRs covered the whole spike, strongest at regions 160-218 and 743-854.

This sequence originates from an adult who received the AZD1222 COVID-19 vaccine. The sequencing used peripheral blood, collected 28 days after the second AZD1222 dose. The chain is built from TRBV29-1 and TRBJ2-2; 14 bases are shared with TRBD2. The CDR3 spells CSVAGTSGSVNTGELFF. Here the CDR3 DNA reads TGCAGCGTTGCGGGGACTAGCGGGAGTGTTAACACCGGGGAGCTGTTTTTT.